One sample yielded the 30 T cell receptor beta chains listed below, sequenced in a study of cytomegalovirus exposure and HLA in healthy donors. Only in-frame clones appear in the TCRdb table, and some are missing; sequencing was by immunoSEQ multiplex PCR. This table holds some 100,000 clones, 70% to 90% found once. Sequencing input: PBMCs. The receptors here all came from a man in his late teens or twenties in good health and CMV-seropositive.

This clone was counted once. A junction boundary mismatches the germline segment, possibly from a read error. The V gene is TRBV6-5, the J gene TRBJ1-1, with 10 bases lining up with TRBD1. The germline CDR1 and CDR2 sequences are MNHEY and SVGAGI. The CDR3 contains 15 residues. DNA of the CDR3: TGTGCCAGCAGCTACTCGACAGGGGGCATAACTGAAGCTTTCTTT. This codes for CASSYSTGGITEAFF.

V gene TRBV5-4 combines with J gene TRBJ2-1, with D possibly being TRBD1 (6 bases). Deletions cut 1 base from V and 8 bases from J, with 16 bases between. This CDR3 comprises 15 residues. Germline CDR1 and CDR2: SGHNT and YYREEE (reference sequence). DNA for the CDR3: TGTGCCAGCAGCTTGATAAGCCAGGGGCAGGATGAGCAGTTCTTC. Its translation is CASSLISQGQDEQFF.

This clone appeared a single time. The chain recombines TRBV12-5 with TRBJ2-7; D gene unclear. The V and J ends lost 6 bases and 5 bases respectively, with 11 bases between them. Per germline, CDR1 LGHNT and CDR2 FRNRAP. The CDR3 extends over 12 amino acids. The CDR3 region is CASGTRPDEQYF. The CDR3 DNA sequence: TGTGCTAGTGGGACCAGGCCCGACGAGCAGTACTTC.

In nucleotides, the CDR3 is TGTGCCAGCAGTTCCCGGGGTGGGGTCTTACGTGAAAAACTGTTTTTT. Translation: CASSSRGGVLREKLFF. The chain employs TRBV6-6 and TRBJ1-4; unclear D gene. There are 16 residues in the CDR3. The V end was cut by 4 bases, the J end by 7 bases, with 19 bases between. CDR1 MNHNY and CDR2 SVGAGI come from the germline V gene (reference sequence).

The chain employs TRBV6-5 and TRBJ2-5, with no clear D. Looked up from germline, CDR1 is MNHEY and CDR2 is SVGAGI. The CDR3 is 13 residues long. The ends were cut back, 0 bases at V and 2 bases at J, with 4 bases in the middle. CDR3 sequence (DNA): TGTGCCAGCAGTTACTCCCTTCAAGAGACCCAGTACTTC. Translated, it gives CASSYSLQETQYF.

The V and J genes are TRBV4-2 and TRBJ2-1; 7 bases match TRBD2. The CDR3 has 16 residues. The V and J ends lost 1 base and 0 bases, in that order; junction bases with no gene match: 3. The V gene's germline CDR1 is LGHNA and CDR2 YNFKEQ. The CDR3 DNA sequence: TGTGCCAGCAGCCAAGTATCTAGCGGCTCCTACAATGAGCAGTTCTTC. It is translated as CASSQVSSGSYNEQFF.

The rearrangement uses TRBV18 and TRBJ1-2; weak D call: TRBD1 (5 bases). The V and J ends lost 2 bases and 4 bases respectively, with 11 bases between them. CDR3 length: 14 residues. The germline V gene encodes CDR1 KGHSH and CDR2 LQKENI. The CDR3 nucleotides are TGTGCCAGCTCACCAACGGACACCATCTATGGCTACACCTTC. Translated: CASSPTDTIYGYTF.

This clone was observed a handful of times. This chain uses TRBV30 with TRBJ1-1; maybe TRBD1 (5 bases). Germline-derived CDR1 and CDR2 are GTSNPN and SVGIG (reference sequence). With 3 bases removed from V and 11 bases from J, the gap between germline ends came to 16 bases. CDR3 length: 12 residues. The CDR3 nucleotides are TGTGCCTGGAGGGTAGAGGCACGGGGGGCTTTCTTT. This sequence encodes CAWRVEARGAFF.

The rearrangement uses TRBV4-2 and TRBJ2-1; 7 bases are shared with TRBD1. Germline V gene data show CDR1 as LGHNA and CDR2 as YNFKEQ. The CDR3 is 13 amino acids. Trimming removed 3 bases from V and 9 bases from J; junction bases left unmatched: 5. CDR3 sequence: CASSHDRVTEQFF. Here the CDR3 DNA reads TGTGCCAGCAGCCATGACAGGGTTACTGAGCAGTTCTTC.

V and J are TRBV11-2 and TRBJ1-1; unclear D gene. Trimming took off 4 bases at V and 1 base at J, with 16 bases between the two ends. This CDR3 comprises 16 residues. Germline lookup yields CDR1 SGHAT and CDR2 FQNNGV. For the CDR3, the DNA is TGTGCCAGCAGCTCCACGGACTCCCGAGGGAACACTGAAGCTTTCTTT. Protein sequence: CASSSTDSRGNTEAFF.

The V call is TRBV6-6, the J call TRBJ1-1, with TRBD1 as a possible D gene (6 bases). With 7 bases removed from V and 5 bases from J, the gap between germline ends came to 20 bases. The V gene's germline CDR1 is MNHNY and CDR2 SVGAGI (reference sequence). This CDR3 spans 15 amino acids. The CDR3 loop reads CASTLTWGRGTEAFF. The CDR3 nucleotides are TGTGCCAGCACCCTTACTTGGGGGCGGGGGACTGAAGCTTTCTTT.

This clone was observed once. The rearrangement joins TRBV19 to TRBJ1-5; D is unclear. The CDR3 totals 16 residues. Germline CDR1 is LNHDA and CDR2 is SQIVND (reference sequence). The V gene lost 5 bases and the J gene lost 0 bases, with 14 bases spanning the gap. The CDR3 region has the DNA TGTGCCAGTAGTGAACGGGGTCCGTTTAGCAATCAGCCCCAGCATTTT. Residues: CASSERGPFSNQPQHF.

This rearrangement joins TRBV18 to TRBJ1-3; 8 bases match TRBD1. The CDR3 spans 14 residues. J gave up 2 bases and V 6 bases, and 3 bases lay outside the gene matches. CDR1 KGHSH and CDR2 LQKENI come from the germline V gene. CDR3 nucleotides: TGTGCCAGCTCTCGACAGGGGACTGGAAACACCATATATTTT. It is translated as CASSRQGTGNTIYF.

In regard to this clone: Additional DNA sequences in this sample encode the identical CDR3. The chain joins TRBV7-9 to TRBJ2-6; D may be TRBD1 (6 bases). There are 15 residues in the CDR3. Germline CDR1 SEHNR, CDR2 FQNEAQ (reference sequence). V lost 4 bases and J lost 2, with 9 bases in between. CDR3 in DNA: TGTGCCAGCAGCTCGCCAGGGGCTGGGGCCAACGTCCTGACTTTC. This translates into CASSSPGAGANVLTF.

V is TRBV7-9 and J is TRBJ1-1, with 8 bases matching TRBD1. Per the germline V gene, CDR1 is SEHNR and CDR2 is FQNEAQ (reference sequence). V was pared by 5 bases and J by 2 bases, with 16 bases of the junction left unmatched. This CDR3 contains 18 residues. CDR3 region: CASSLLESDRGGNTEAFF. The CDR3 region has the DNA TGTGCCAGCAGCCTTCTGGAGTCTGACAGGGGAGGTAACACTGAAGCTTTCTTT. The whole variable domain, remainder taken from reference TRBV7-9 and TRBJ1-1, is DTGVSQNPRHKITKRGQNVTFRCDPISEHNRLYWYRQTLGQGPEFLTYFQNEAQLEKSRLLSDRFSAERPKGSFSTLEIQRTEQGDSAMYLCASSLLESDRGGNTEAFFGQGTRLTVV.

V and J are TRBV11-2 and TRBJ2-6; perhaps TRBD1 as D (6 bases). The V and J ends lost 0 bases and 3 bases respectively, with 9 bases between them. The CDR3 length is 16 residues. Per the germline V gene, CDR1 is SGHAT and CDR2 is FQNNGV. The CDR3 loop reads CASSLEGAFGANVLTF. DNA for the CDR3: TGTGCCAGCAGCTTAGAGGGGGCGTTTGGGGCCAACGTCCTGACTTTC.

The rearrangement uses TRBV15 and TRBJ1-2; TRBD1 matches at 8 bases. The germline gives CDR1 LNHNV, CDR2 YYDKDF (reference sequence). There are 17 residues in the CDR3. Unmatched junction bases numbered 14, after V lost 8 bases and J lost 0 bases. In DNA form, the CDR3 reads TGTGCCACCGCGAGGGGGTTGGACAGGGAAGCTAACTATGGCTACACCTTC. This codes for CATARGLDREANYGYTF.

V is TRBV11-2 and J is TRBJ2-2; D is uncertain. The CDR3 has 13 amino acids. Trimming took 3 bases from V and 2 from J, leaving 4 bases between them. Germline V gene lookup returns CDR1 SGHAT and CDR2 FQNNGV. Here the CDR3 DNA reads TGTGCCAGCAGCTTTTTAAACACCGGGGAGCTGTTTTTT. It specifies CASSFLNTGELFF.

The rearrangement links TRBV18 to TRBJ2-6; TRBD1 matches 9 bases. This CDR3 is built from 15 residues. Trimming took 4 bases from V and 10 from J; bases not matched to a gene: 8. Germline V CDR1 and CDR2: KGHSH, LQKENI. In DNA form, the CDR3 reads TGTGCCAGCTCACTAAGGACAGGGGACCGGAACGTCCTGACTTTC. Translation: CASSLRTGDRNVLTF. Looking up the rest from reference TRBV18 and TRBJ2-6 gives the full variable domain: NAGVMQNPRHLVRRRGQEARLRCSPMKGHSHVYWYRQLPEEGLKFMVYLQKENIIDESGMPKERFSAEFPKEGPSILRIQQVVRGDSAAYFCASSLRTGDRNVLTFGAGSRLTVL.

Written as DNA, the CDR3 is TGTGCCAGCAGCCCGTCCGGGACCCAGTACTTC. It encodes CASSPSGTQYF. The chain has TRBV7-6 and TRBJ2-5; D remains ambiguous. Germline values: CDR1 SGHVS, CDR2 FNYEAQ. The CDR3 is 11 amino acids. V lost 5 bases and J 7 bases, leaving 8 bases between the germline ends.

This clone was seen just once. V is TRBV29-1 and J is TRBJ1-2; 8 bases are shared with TRBD1. Germline values: CDR1 SQVTM, CDR2 ANQGSEA. V lost 8 bases, J lost 3 bases, and 11 bases stayed unmatched. The CDR3 loop spans 14 amino acids. Here the CDR3 DNA reads TGCAGCTGTGACGACAGGGGCGAGTACTATGGCTACACCTTC. Amino acids: CSCDDRGEYYGYTF.

This chain links TRBV7-6 with TRBJ2-7, with 10 positions matching TRBD2. Germline CDR1 reads SGHVS; CDR2 reads FNYEAQ. The CDR3 contains 17 residues. Trimming removed 5 bases from V and 3 bases from J; junction bases left unmatched: 13. The CDR3 coding sequence is TGTGCCAGCAGCCGCGCAGAGTTGAGCGGGGGGGGCTACGAGCAGTACTTC. Its protein product is CASSRAELSGGGYEQYF.

The chain combines TRBV28 with TRBJ2-3, with TRBD2 matching over 11 bases. Germline-derived CDR1 and CDR2 are MDHEN and SYDVKM. This CDR3 comprises 16 residues. V dropped 3 bases and J dropped 7; count of bases not matched to a gene: 9. The CDR3 DNA follows: TGTGCCAGCAGTTTGGAACTAGCGGGAGTCGGGTATACGCAGTATTTT. Its translation: CASSLELAGVGYTQYF.

The chain links TRBV5-1 to TRBJ1-5; 11 bases line up with TRBD1. The CDR3 runs 15 residues. V shed 4 bases and J 5 bases; nucleotides not matched to a gene: 5. The germline CDR1 and CDR2 sequences are SGHRS and YFSETQ. The CDR3 here is CASSEGQGGYQPQHF. The CDR3 region has the DNA TGCGCCAGCAGCGAGGGACAGGGGGGATATCAGCCCCAGCATTTT.

J is TRBJ2-1 and V is TRBV4-3; TRBD1 matches 8 bases. This CDR3 contains 15 residues. CDR1 and CDR2 (germline): LGHNA, YSLEER. V dropped 3 bases and J dropped 3; count of bases not matched to a gene: 4. CDR3 protein: CASSHADRDYNEQFF. The CDR3 DNA sequence: TGCGCCAGCAGCCACGCGGACAGGGACTACAATGAGCAGTTCTTC.

The rearrangement joins TRBV11-3 to TRBJ2-7; possibly TRBD2 for D (5 bases). Deletions cut 3 bases from V and 7 bases from J, with 10 bases between. Germline CDR1 SGHNT, CDR2 YENEEA. This CDR3 is 12 amino acids long. The CDR3 loop is CASSFPGGEQYF. In DNA form, the CDR3 reads TGTGCCAGCAGCTTCCCAGGCGGGGAGCAGTACTTC.

The chain recombines TRBV6-4 with TRBJ2-2; D perhaps matches TRBD1 (5 bases). From germline, CDR1 is MRHNA and CDR2 SNTAGT. V was clipped by 0 bases and J by 2 bases, with 10 bases between them. CDR3 length: 16 amino acids. The CDR3 region has the DNA TGTGCCAGCAGTGACTCCGGCAGGGTAAACACCGGGGAGCTGTTTTTT. This sequence encodes CASSDSGRVNTGELFF.

This clone was counted once. The chain links TRBV7-6 to TRBJ2-7; D remains unclear. CDR1 is SGHVS, CDR2 FNYEAQ, per germline. Trimming shortened V by 2 bases and J by 3 bases, and 17 bases separated the two germline ends. This CDR3 is 16 amino acids long. The CDR3 protein is CASSLFPEPTYYEQYF. In nucleotides, the CDR3 is TGTGCCAGCAGCTTATTCCCCGAGCCCACCTACTACGAGCAGTACTTC. The full variable domain, in which reference TRBV7-6 and TRBJ2-7 provide the parts outside the CDR3, is GAGVSQSPRYKVTKRGQDVALRCDPISGHVSLYWYRQALGQGPEFLTYFNYEAQQDKSGLPNDRFSAERPEGSISTLTIQRTEQRDSAMYRCASSLFPEPTYYEQYFGPGTRLTVT.

This chain links TRBV2 with TRBJ1-2; D may be TRBD1 (5 bases). Trimming cost V 4 bases and J 3 bases, with 9 bases left between them. Germline CDR1 reads SNHLY; CDR2 reads FYNNEI. This CDR3 is built from 13 residues. The CDR3 reads CASSVTGDYGYTF. The CDR3, as DNA: TGTGCCAGCAGTGTAACGGGGGACTATGGCTACACCTTC.

The chain joins TRBV2 to TRBJ2-3; TRBD1 matches 8 bases. V gave up 6 bases and J gave up 4 bases; unmatched junction bases: 6. The CDR3 is 14 amino acids. The germline V gene encodes CDR1 SNHLY and CDR2 FYNNEI. Here the CDR3 reads CASRDRAGSDTQYF. CDR3 sequence (DNA): TGTGCCAGCAGGGACAGGGCTGGGTCAGATACGCAGTATTTT.